This record covers a single TCR beta chain. Its antigen is not known. The assay was immunoSEQ multiplex PCR, and TCRdb's table has in-frame clones only and misses some. Of a few million clones listed, roughly nine tenths are singletons. The CDR3 runs to 14 residues. Trimming left V 3 bases short and J 1 base short, with 9 bases between. Germline loops: CDR1 MGHRA, CDR2 YSYEKL. The source of the sample is a study of shared clonotypes between healthy human individuals. Study overall: Donors consisted of a couple of women and a few men between 18 and 49. Points from the study as a whole: Rarefaction analysis demonstrated incomplete sorted-subset sequencing notwithstanding large depth.

This clonotype was obtained from a man aged 18-30 years in good health. Sequencing was carried out using naive CD4+ T cells sorted from blood. Subset reported: CD45RA+ positively selected. The chain combines TRBV4-1 with TRBJ2-5, with D hard to call. CDR3 nucleotide sequence: TGCGCCAGCAGCCAGTCGCAGATCCAAGAGACCCAGTACTTC. Translation: CASSQSQIQETQYF.